The clone carrying this T cell receptor (beta chain) was recorded many times. No antigen is known for it. This specimen comes from a study of post-analysis software for immune sequencing data. Findings of the study overall: Controls had lower frequencies than patients of five or six TRBV segments, which included TRBV5-6, TRBV5-1 and TRBV20-1.

The germline V and J ends were trimmed by 4 bases and 6 bases, with 12 bases remaining between them. The CDR3 runs 13 residues. Germline assignment: CDR1 SGHKS and CDR2 YYEKEE (reference sequence). Built from TCR beta cDNA, the libraries had unique molecular identifiers in them. TCRdb itself ran the PCR reads through MiXCR, one entry per CDR3 protein. The sample holds 250,000 to 300,000 distinct CDR3 sequences; approximately 34% are singletons and the top ten take roughly 4.8%. The rearrangement joins TRBV5-5 to TRBJ2-3; the D gene is possibly TRBD1 (6 bases). The TCR sequence derives from a girl aged 5-17 years with multiple sclerosis. The source material was blood. CDR3: CASSGLQGDTQYF. Here the CDR3 DNA reads TGTGCCAGCAGCGGACTCCAGGGGGATACGCAGTATTTT.